The clone carrying this T cell receptor (beta chain) was counted a few times. What it recognizes is unknown. The sample comes from a study of blood T cells in healthy people across ages. Primed by a sample-barcoded 5' primer and a J-beta primer mix, a second PCR proceeded for about 6 to 12 cycles. TCRdb recomputed calls from the 5' RACE reads with MiXCR, one row per CDR3 protein. Of roughly 800,000 distinct CDR3 sequences listed, 55% to 70% were seen once; the top ten hold approximately 23%. Study-wide results and limits: Diversity figures based on one million T cells were deemed too low.

Sequencing was performed on blood. This clonotype was obtained from a young man in good health.

The DNA for the CDR3 is TGTGCCAGCAGCCACGTAGGGACAGGTGCCTATGGCTACACCTTC. As protein: CASSHVGTGAYGYTF. The chain joins TRBV3-1 to TRBJ1-2; TRBD1 agrees at 8 bases. Germline-derived CDR1 and CDR2 are LGHDT and YNNKEL (reference sequence). The CDR3 is 15 amino acids. V lost 3 bases to trimming and J lost 4 bases; unmatched junction nucleotides: 7.